The rows below give T cell receptor beta chains drawn from one sample of a study of beta chain features in type 1 diabetes. TCRdb's table, derived via immunoSEQ multiplex PCR, lists solely in-frame clones and lacks some. The table shows under 400,000 clones, with around a fifth occurring only once. What was sequenced was naive CD4+ T cells from blood. The receptors originated from a woman between 18 and 29 years old in good health. CDR3s include the opening cysteine and the closing phenylalanine or tryptophan. A D gene is named only where the DNA matches it firmly. A row's size may be missing; if present it is once, few, many or a size class.

cdr3_nt cdr3_aa v_call d_call clone_size j_call
TGTGCCAGTAGGGAAGGAGGCGGGAGAGGCGGCTACGAGCAGTACTTC CASREGGGRGGYEQYF TRBV19 TRBD2 - TRBJ2-7
TGTGCCAGCAGTCTACTCCGGGGTGGCTACACCTTC CASSLLRGGYTF TRBV6-6 - few TRBJ1-2
TGCGCCAGCAGCTTTGACACCGAGCAGTACTTC CASSFDTEQYF TRBV5-1 - - TRBJ2-7
TGTGCCAGCGGGGACATGGGATCTTCTGGGGCCAACGTCCTGACTTTC CASGDMGSSGANVLTF TRBV5-4 - - TRBJ2-6
TGTGCCAGCAGCGTAGACGGTCGCTATAATTCACCCCTCCACTTT CASSVDGRYNSPLHF TRBV9 - - TRBJ1-6
TGCGCCAGCAGCTTCGGACTAGCGGGGTACGAGCAGTACTTC CASSFGLAGYEQYF TRBV5-1 TRBD2 - TRBJ2-7
TGCAGCGTTGATGTCGCAGGAGGCAACACTGAAGCTTTCTTT CSVDVAGGNTEAFF TRBV29-1 - few TRBJ1-1
TGTGCCAGCAGCGCCGCCTTAGACAGGGTTAACTATGGCTACACCTTC CASSAALDRVNYGYTF TRBV9 TRBD1 few TRBJ1-2
TGTGCCTGGTCCGGGACTGAAGCTTTCTTT CAWSGTEAFF TRBV30 - few TRBJ1-1
TGTGCCAGCAGCCTCGGCGGGGGGGGAATCGTTCAGTACTTC CASSLGGGGIVQYF TRBV5-6 TRBD2 few TRBJ2-4
TGTGCCAGCAGCCAAGTCTCGGACGGGAGGGGCGAGACCCAGTACTTC CASSQVSDGRGETQYF TRBV4-2 TRBD2 - TRBJ2-5
TGCGCCAGCAGCTTCGATCCCGGGACAGGGGTCTACGAGCAGTACTTC CASSFDPGTGVYEQYF TRBV5-1 TRBD1 - TRBJ2-7
TGTGCCTGCCCCATCGGGGCAGGGGGCTATGGCTACACCTTC CACPIGAGGYGYTF TRBV30 TRBD1 - TRBJ1-2
TGTGCCAGTAGTATAGGCCGGGACTACTACGAGCAGTACTTC CASSIGRDYYEQYF TRBV19 TRBD2 few TRBJ2-7
TGTGCCTGGAGTGACTCCGGGACAGGGATTATGAGCAATCAGCCCCAGCATTTT CAWSDSGTGIMSNQPQHF TRBV30 TRBD1 - TRBJ1-5
TGCAGCGGTGGTACTGGGACAGGGAAAGAGACCCAGTACTTC CSGGTGTGKETQYF TRBV29-1 TRBD1 few TRBJ2-5
TGTGCCAGCAGCGTAGGGATAGGGGGCGGTGGGCAAGAGACCCAGTACTTC CASSVGIGGGGQETQYF TRBV9 TRBD1 few TRBJ2-5
TGTGCCAGCAATAAGCGGAGCACAGATACGCAGTATTTT CASNKRSTDTQYF TRBV11-3 - - TRBJ2-3
TGTGCCAGCTCACCTCAGGGATTGGGAATTTACAATGAGCAGTTCTTC CASSPQGLGIYNEQFF TRBV18 - few TRBJ2-1
TGCAGCGTTGAAGGCACTTCCTACGAGCAGTACTTC CSVEGTSYEQYF TRBV29-1 - - TRBJ2-7
TGTGCCAGCAGCCCCTCCGGACAGAAAGAGACCCAGTACTTC CASSPSGQKETQYF TRBV7-3 - few TRBJ2-5
TGCGCCAGCAGCGTAGAGGATACGCAGTATTTT CASSVEDTQYF TRBV5-1 - few TRBJ2-3
TGTGCCAGCACCACTCTTAGGGGGGGAGCTTTCTTT CASTTLRGGAFF TRBV6-5 - - TRBJ1-1
TGTGCCAGCAGTGAGACAGCTCGAAATGAAAAACTGTTTTTT CASSETARNEKLFF TRBV2 - - TRBJ1-4
TGCGCCAGCAGCACCGGGACTATCGACAAAGAGACCCAGTACTTC CASSTGTIDKETQYF TRBV5-1 TRBD2 - TRBJ2-5
TGTGCCTGGAGTGCCGGGAGCCGAGCTTTCTTT CAWSAGSRAFF TRBV30 - - TRBJ1-1
TGCGCCAGCAGCTTGGTGACAGGGGGCGCCTACGAGCAGTACTTC CASSLVTGGAYEQYF TRBV5-1 TRBD1 few TRBJ2-7
TGCGCCAGCAGCTTGGCTAGCGGGAGTGGAGATACGCAGTATTTT CASSLASGSGDTQYF TRBV5-1 TRBD2 once TRBJ2-3
TGTGCCAGCAGCGACCGAGGGGGCGCGGAGACCCAGTACTTC CASSDRGGAETQYF TRBV9 TRBD1 few TRBJ2-5
TGTGCCACCAGCAGAGATACTACAGGGCCCTACGAGCAGTACTTC CATSRDTTGPYEQYF TRBV15 - - TRBJ2-7
TGTGCCAGCGGAGGGAATTTCAAAAACATTCAGTACTTC CASGGNFKNIQYF TRBV11-2 - - TRBJ2-4
TGTGCCAGTAGTGCTACAGGGGCGAATCAGCCCCAGCATTTT CASSATGANQPQHF TRBV19 TRBD1 - TRBJ1-5
TGTGCCTGGAGGACTAGCGGGAAGACCAGCCAAGAGACCCAGTACTTC CAWRTSGKTSQETQYF TRBV30 TRBD2 - TRBJ2-5
TGTGCCAGCAGTGAAGATAGCGGGAGGGCCTTGGTATGGGAGACCCAGTACTTC CASSEDSGRALVWETQYF TRBV6-1 TRBD2 - TRBJ2-5
TGTGCCAGCAGCTTCTACCTAGCGGGGGGAGGCGGGGAGCTGTTTTTT CASSFYLAGGGGELFF TRBV7-2 TRBD2 few TRBJ2-2
TGTGCCAGCAGCGTAGCGACTAGCGGGGGCCGGAGCTCCTACAATGAGCAGTTCTTC CASSVATSGGRSSYNEQFF TRBV9 TRBD2 - TRBJ2-1
TGTGCCTGGAGTCCGGGAGGGGCCCAAGAGACCCAGTACTTC CAWSPGGAQETQYF TRBV30 TRBD2 - TRBJ2-5
TGTGCCAGCAGACCTGGACTAGCGGGCGCCACCGGGGAGCTGTTTTTT CASRPGLAGATGELFF TRBV9 TRBD2 - TRBJ2-2
TGTGCCAGCAGCGCGACGGCCGGGTCCAATAATTCACCCCTCCACTTT CASSATAGSNNSPLHF TRBV9 - - TRBJ1-6
TGTGCCAGCTCACCAGGGGACTCTAACTATGGCTACACCTTC CASSPGDSNYGYTF TRBV18 - - TRBJ1-2
TGTGCCAGCTCCGGGACTCGTGAGTTCTTC CASSGTREFF TRBV18 - few TRBJ2-1
TGTGCCAGCAGCTTTGACAGGGGGGCACAGACCCAGTACTTC CASSFDRGAQTQYF TRBV7-2 TRBD1 few TRBJ2-5
TGTGCCAGCAGCTCCAGCCAGGGCGGGGCCACAGATACGCAGTATTTT CASSSSQGGATDTQYF TRBV4-2 - - TRBJ2-3
TGTGCTAGTGGAACCGGGACAGGGGACACAGATACGCAGTATTTT CASGTGTGDTDTQYF TRBV12-5 TRBD1 - TRBJ2-3
TGTGCCAGCAGCGTAGAGGGAGACACTGAAGCTTTCTTT CASSVEGDTEAFF TRBV9 - few TRBJ1-1
TGCGCCAGCAGCTTGAGAGATCAGCCCCAGCATTTT CASSLRDQPQHF TRBV5-1 - few TRBJ1-5
TGTGCCTGGAGTTGGTCGGGATTCTCGGTGGAGCAGTACTTC CAWSWSGFSVEQYF TRBV30 - - TRBJ2-7
TGCGCCAGCAGCTTGACCGGGACAGGGGAAGAGACCCAGTACTTC CASSLTGTGEETQYF TRBV5-1 TRBD1 once TRBJ2-5
TGTGCCAGCAGCGCCGGGACAGGGTATGCACCCCTCCACTTT CASSAGTGYAPLHF TRBV6-5 TRBD1 - TRBJ1-6
TGTGCCATCAGTGAGTCTCGGCAGGGGCAAGAGACCCAGTACTTC CAISESRQGQETQYF TRBV10-3 - - TRBJ2-5